The 21 T cell receptor beta chains presented below share a single source sample, sequenced in a study of beta chain features in type 1 diabetes. Sequencing targeted expressed TCRB transcripts, as all isolated RNA had been reverse transcribed. Generated by immunoSEQ multiplex PCR, the TCRdb table keeps only in-frame clones and is missing some. The sample carries approximately 380,000 clones, approximately 16% recorded once. The sample was naive CD4+ T cells from blood. The origin of the receptors is a young woman in good health.

This chain uses TRBV20-1 with TRBJ1-2; D is perhaps TRBD1 (6 bases). The CDR3 is 11 amino acids. Germline-derived CDR1 and CDR2 are DFQATT and SNEGSKA (reference sequence). V lost 6 bases and J 4 bases, leaving 9 bases between the germline ends. The CDR3 protein is CSADSFYGYTF. In nucleotides, the CDR3 is TGCAGTGCGGACAGTTTCTATGGCTACACCTTC.

This chain connects TRBV25-1 to TRBJ2-2, with D possibly matching TRBD1 (6 bases). The CDR3 has 15 residues. CDR1 is MGHDK and CDR2 is SYGVNS in the germline V gene. The V and J ends lost 2 bases and 4 bases respectively, with 11 bases between them. The CDR3 loop reads CASSERGGSTGELFF. The DNA of the CDR3 is TGTGCCAGCAGTGAACGAGGGGGAAGCACCGGGGAGCTGTTTTTT.

V is TRBV6-4 and J is TRBJ2-1, with TRBD2 matching 11 bases. Germline CDR1 reads MRHNA; CDR2 reads SNTAGT. The CDR3 is 15 residues long. V dropped 6 bases and J dropped 2; count of bases not matched to a gene: 3. CDR3 loop: CASRPGLAAYNEQFF. In DNA form, the CDR3 reads TGTGCCAGCAGACCGGGACTAGCGGCCTACAATGAGCAGTTCTTC.

The rearrangement links TRBV2 to TRBJ2-3; 7 nucleotides match TRBD1. Per the germline V gene, CDR1 is SNHLY and CDR2 is FYNNEI. The length of the CDR3 is 15 residues. With V trimmed by 6 bases and J by 0 bases, 6 bases remained unmatched. As DNA, the CDR3 is TGTGCCAGCAGAAGACAGGGAACTAGCACAGATACGCAGTATTTT. Its protein product is CASRRQGTSTDTQYF.

There are a few counts of this clone. This chain uses TRBV5-1 with TRBJ2-1, with a weak D call TRBD2 (5 bases). Trimming removed 4 bases at V and 4 bases at J, with 9 bases between. This CDR3 contains 13 residues. Germline CDR1 SGHRS, CDR2 YFSETQ. The chain's CDR3 is CASSPGDYNEQFF. The DNA of the CDR3 is TGCGCCAGCAGCCCCGGGGATTACAATGAGCAGTTCTTC.

This clone was counted a few times. In nucleotides, the CDR3 is TGTGCCAGCAGCTTGAAACAGGCTTACGAGCAGTACTTC. This encodes CASSLKQAYEQYF. The rearrangement joins TRBV7-2 to TRBJ2-7, with D possibly matching TRBD1 (5 bases). The CDR3 runs to 13 residues. Germline-derived CDR1 and CDR2 are SGHTA and FQGNSA. V was shortened by 3 bases and J by 4 bases, with 10 bases between the two germline ends.

The chain has TRBV15 and TRBJ1-5; TRBD1 aligns across 7 bases. From germline, CDR1 is LNHNV and CDR2 YYDKDF (reference sequence). V dropped 3 bases and J dropped 5; count of bases not matched to a gene: 4. The CDR3 is made up of 14 amino acids. CDR3 sequence (DNA): TGTGCCACCAGCAGCCGGGACAGTGATCAGCCCCAGCATTTT. Amino acids: CATSSRDSDQPQHF.

V usage is TRBV30 and J usage is TRBJ2-7; 8 nucleotides line up with TRBD1. The trim removed 5 bases at V and 5 bases at J, leaving 5 bases unmatched. Germline loops: CDR1 GTSNPN, CDR2 SVGIG (reference sequence). The CDR3 length is 12 residues. The CDR3, as DNA: TGTGCCTGGGGACGGACAGGGCACGAGCAGTACTTC. As protein: CAWGRTGHEQYF.

This clone was observed a few times. The rearrangement links TRBV5-6 to TRBJ2-7; 8 bases are a match to TRBD2. Germline CDR1 SGHDT, CDR2 YYEEEE. The ends lost 1 base at V and 0 bases at J; junction bases unmatched: 3. This CDR3 contains 15 residues. CDR3 sequence: CASSLLAGPSYEQYF. CDR3 nucleotide sequence: TGTGCCAGCAGCTTGCTAGCGGGTCCCTCCTACGAGCAGTACTTC.

CDR3: CASSLDQIYEQYF. CDR3 nucleotides: TGTGCCAGCAGCTTAGATCAGATCTACGAGCAGTACTTC. This chain uses TRBV11-2 with TRBJ2-7, with D uncertain. CDR3 length: 13 residues. V lost 0 bases, J lost 3 bases, and 6 bases lay in between. Germline V gene data show CDR1 as SGHAT and CDR2 as FQNNGV.

The V gene is TRBV7-2, the J gene TRBJ1-5, with D maybe TRBD1 (6 bases). The V and J ends lost 0 bases and 6 bases respectively, with 12 bases between them. The CDR3 runs 15 residues. Germline V CDR1 and CDR2: SGHTA, FQGNSA. CDR3 sequence (DNA): TGTGCCAGCAGCTTAGCGTGGGGGCAGGGTCAGCCCCAGCATTTT. Amino acids: CASSLAWGQGQPQHF.

This clone came up a few times. The genes are TRBV7-9 and TRBJ1-2; 7 positions match TRBD1. The CDR3 sequence is 13 residues long. Germline assignment: CDR1 SEHNR and CDR2 FQNEAQ (reference sequence). The V gene end was trimmed by 1 base and the J gene end by 7 bases; junction bases not matched to a gene: 3. The CDR3 sequence: CASSLEGAGGYTF. Here the CDR3 DNA reads TGTGCCAGCAGCTTAGAGGGGGCAGGTGGCTACACCTTC.

This clone was seen only a few times. V usage is TRBV15 and J usage is TRBJ2-7; no definite D call. Germline V gene sequence: CDR1 LNHNV, CDR2 YYDKDF (reference sequence). Trimming took off 0 bases at V and 2 bases at J, with 8 bases between the two ends. The CDR3 covers 14 residues. DNA of the CDR3: TGTGCCACCAGCAGAGAACGGTTAGCCTACGAGCAGTACTTC. It codes for CATSRERLAYEQYF.

This clone was found a few times. The V and J genes are TRBV30 and TRBJ2-1; 8 bases line up with TRBD2. Per germline, CDR1 GTSNPN and CDR2 SVGIG (reference sequence). With 4 bases clipped from V and 9 bases from J, the junction kept 17 bases outside the gene matches. CDR3 length: 16 residues. CDR3 nucleotides: TGTGCCTGGATGAGGGATCCGGGACTAGTCCCCGGTGAGCAGTTCTTC. Translation gives CAWMRDPGLVPGEQFF.

The rearrangement links TRBV5-4 to TRBJ2-7; perhaps TRBD2 as D (6 bases). V was trimmed by 9 bases and J by 7 bases, leaving 17 bases between them. CDR1 is SGHNT, CDR2 YYREEE, per germline (reference sequence). This CDR3 is 12 amino acids long. Here the CDR3 reads CATGPPGREQYF. CDR3 sequence (DNA): TGTGCCACAGGACCTCCGGGGAGGGAGCAGTACTTC.

The chain couples TRBV10-3 to TRBJ2-7; 11 bases map to TRBD2. Germline V gives CDR1 ENHRY, CDR2 SYGVKD. The V segment lost 3 bases and the J segment 4 bases; nucleotides outside the gene matches: 5. CDR3 length equals 15 residues. The CDR3 DNA sequence: TGTGCCATCAGTGAATTGGGACTAGCGGATTACGAGCAGTACTTC. It codes for CAISELGLADYEQYF.

This clone was counted only a few times. Other DNA sequences in the sample encode the same CDR3. The CDR3 DNA follows: TGCAGCGTGGGCAGGCAGGGGAGCTCCTACGAGCAGTACTTC. This codes for CSVGRQGSSYEQYF. This sequence joins TRBV29-1 and TRBJ2-7, with D perhaps TRBD1 (6 bases). V was trimmed by 6 bases and J by 0 bases, leaving 15 bases between them. Germline loops: CDR1 SQVTM, CDR2 ANQGSEA. This CDR3 is built from 14 residues.

The chain has TRBV5-1 and TRBJ1-2, with 9 bases lining up with TRBD1. V lost 4 bases, J lost 1 base, and 8 bases stayed unmatched. This CDR3 has 16 residues. Per the germline V gene, CDR1 is SGHRS and CDR2 is YFSETQ. CDR3 nucleotide sequence: TGCGCCAGCAGCCGCCGGACAGGGGAGGTTAACTATGGCTACACCTTC. Protein product: CASSRRTGEVNYGYTF.

The chain couples TRBV30 to TRBJ2-7; D may be TRBD2 (5 bases). With 2 bases removed from V and 2 bases from J, the gap between germline ends came to 10 bases. The CDR3 loop spans 13 amino acids. Germline values: CDR1 GTSNPN, CDR2 SVGIG (reference sequence). For the CDR3, the DNA is TGTGCCTGGAGTACGGGATCACCCTACGAGCAGTACTTC. Protein: CAWSTGSPYEQYF. The whole variable domain, filled in from reference TRBV30 and TRBJ2-7, reads SQTIHQWPATLVQPVGSPLSLECTVEGTSNPNLYWYRQAAGRGLQLLFYSVGIGQISSEVPQNLSASRPQDRQFILSSKKLLLSDSGFYLCAWSTGSPYEQYFGPGTRLTVT.

V usage is TRBV9 and J usage is TRBJ2-1; TRBD2 is a possible D gene (5 bases). The CDR3 sequence is 15 residues long. The germline CDR1 and CDR2 sequences are SGDLS and YYNGEE. The V end was cut by 0 bases, the J end by 2 bases, with 9 bases between. CDR3 in amino acids: CASSVAPGTYNEQFF. The CDR3 DNA is TGTGCCAGCAGCGTAGCTCCCGGGACCTACAATGAGCAGTTCTTC.

This clone turned up a few times. The chain is built from TRBV15 and TRBJ2-3; 7 positions match TRBD2. This CDR3 spans 19 amino acids. Germline V gene data show CDR1 as LNHNV and CDR2 as YYDKDF (reference sequence). J gave up 4 bases and V 4 bases, and 20 bases lay outside the gene matches. The CDR3 loop is CATSKAQIVAGGIPDTQYF. CDR3 DNA: TGTGCCACCAGCAAAGCCCAGATTGTAGCGGGTGGGATCCCAGATACGCAGTATTTT.